Listed here are 32 T cell receptor beta chains from one sample, sequenced in a study of CD8 T cells in ankylosing spondylitis. Via MiXCR, TCRdb re-called the 5' RACE reads, giving one row per CDR3 protein. Altogether about 140,000 distinct CDR3 sequences are present, roughly 7.7% being singletons, with the ten largest covering 6% to 8%. Sequenced: synovial fluid, either unsorted or a sorted T cell fraction (not recorded which). The receptors originated from a male donor with ankylosing spondylitis.

The CDR3 loop is CASIKGAGGTNTEAFF. The CDR3 DNA is TGTGCCAGCATCAAGGGAGCGGGGGGCACGAACACTGAAGCTTTCTTT. The chain recombines TRBV7-9 with TRBJ1-1, with D tentatively TRBD1 (6 bases). CDR1 and CDR2 (germline): SEHNR, FQNEAQ (reference sequence). The germline V and J ends were trimmed by 7 bases and 1 base, with 19 bases remaining between them. The CDR3 is made up of 16 amino acids.

The chain carries TRBV7-9 and TRBJ1-1; no definite D call. V gave up 8 bases and J gave up 2 bases, with 15 bases separating them. From germline, CDR1 is SEHNR and CDR2 FQNEAQ (reference sequence). This CDR3 region has 14 residues. CDR3 in amino acids: CASLEYGVNTEAFF. The CDR3 coding sequence is TGTGCCAGCCTTGAGTACGGGGTCAACACTGAAGCTTTCTTT.

The chain links TRBV20-1 to TRBJ2-7, with no clear D. Germline loops: CDR1 DFQATT, CDR2 SNEGSKA (reference sequence). CDR3 length: 12 residues. The V gene lost 4 bases and the J gene lost 0 bases, with 7 bases spanning the gap. CDR3 sequence (DNA): TGCAGTGCTACCTCGGTCTCCTACGAGCAGTACTTC. Its protein product is CSATSVSYEQYF.

The rearrangement links TRBV18 to TRBJ2-7; no definite D call. From germline, CDR1 is KGHSH and CDR2 LQKENI. This CDR3 has 13 amino acids. Trimming left V 2 bases short and J 1 base short, with 6 bases between. The CDR3 bases are TGTGCCAGCTCACCAGTAGCTTCCTACGAGCAGTACTTC. As protein: CASSPVASYEQYF.

This clonotype was observed at least ten times. The chain recombines TRBV10-3 with TRBJ2-3; possibly TRBD2 for D (6 bases). CDR1 is ENHRY, CDR2 SYGVKD, per germline. The V end was cut by 4 bases, the J end by 0 bases, with 14 bases between. This CDR3 region has 16 residues. CDR3 in DNA: TGTGCCATCAGTGGAGGAGGGGCCCCTAGCACAGATACGCAGTATTTT. The encoded protein is CAISGGGAPSTDTQYF.

The chain combines TRBV20-1 with TRBJ2-3, with 8 bases fitting TRBD2. J was trimmed by 5 bases and V by 7 bases; bases with no gene match: 11. Germline lookup yields CDR1 DFQATT and CDR2 SNEGSKA (reference sequence). The CDR3 sequence is 14 residues long. DNA of the CDR3: TGCAGTGACACCCCAGCCGGGGGGGAAGATACGCAGTATTTT. Translated: CSDTPAGGEDTQYF.

This clonotype was detected ten times or more. The V gene is TRBV5-1, the J gene TRBJ2-1, with 9 bases identical to TRBD1. Germline CDR1 reads SGHRS; CDR2 reads YFSETQ. V shed 6 bases, J shed 7 bases, and the junction held 11 bases outside the gene matches. The CDR3 sequence is 15 residues long. Here the CDR3 DNA reads TGCGCCAGCACTATCGGGACAGGGCTTGGGAATGAGCAGTTCTTC. Its protein is CASTIGTGLGNEQFF.

The rearrangement links TRBV5-4 to TRBJ1-2; TRBD1 might be the D (5 bases). This CDR3 comprises 15 residues. The V gene's germline CDR1 is SGHNT and CDR2 YYREEE (reference sequence). V shed 4 bases and J shed 0 bases, with 13 bases lying between them. CDR3 amino acids: CASSTRDRANYGYTF. The CDR3 DNA sequence: TGTGCCAGCAGCACGCGGGACCGAGCTAACTATGGCTACACCTTC.

This clonotype was observed at least ten times. The chain links TRBV20-1 to TRBJ1-2; no firm D call. CDR1 is DFQATT and CDR2 is SNEGSKA in the germline V gene (reference sequence). The CDR3 has 13 amino acids. V was pared by 6 bases and J by 4 bases, with 15 bases between. The CDR3 sequence: CSALSPVGYGYTF. The CDR3 DNA follows: TGCAGTGCCTTATCCCCAGTCGGCTATGGCTACACCTTC.

The chain links TRBV5-1 to TRBJ1-2; D remains ambiguous. The CDR3 spans 15 residues. Germline V gene data show CDR1 as SGHRS and CDR2 as YFSETQ. Trimming shortened V by 0 bases and J by 6 bases, and 15 bases separated the two germline ends. The CDR3 coding sequence is TGCGCCAGCAGCTTGGCCCATGGGAGAACAGATGGCTACACCTTC. Amino acid sequence: CASSLAHGRTDGYTF.

There are many counts of this clonotype. The V and J genes are TRBV7-2 and TRBJ2-7; 8 bases line up with TRBD1. This CDR3 is 13 amino acids long. The junction had 7 bases not matched to a gene; V was cut back by 4 bases and J by 8 bases. Per germline, CDR1 SGHTA and CDR2 FQGNSA. CDR3 in DNA: TGTGCCAGCAGCTGGGGATCAGGGGGCAAGCAGTACTTC. Amino acids: CASSWGSGGKQYF. The full variable domain, its missing parts supplied by reference TRBV7-2 and TRBJ2-7, is GAGVSQSPSNKVTEKGKDVELRCDPISGHTALYWYRQSLGQGLEFLIYFQGNSAPDKSGLPSDRFSAERTGGSVSTLTIQRTQQEDSAVYLCASSWGSGGKQYFGPGTRLTVT.

The rearrangement links TRBV7-9 to TRBJ1-6; 12 bases match TRBD1. V shed 4 bases, J shed 8 bases, and the junction held 6 bases outside the gene matches. Germline V CDR1 and CDR2: SEHNR, FQNEAQ (reference sequence). The CDR3 covers 16 residues. Here the CDR3 reads CASSSRDRGPDSPLHF. In DNA, the CDR3 is TGTGCCAGCAGCTCCCGGGACAGGGGGCCCGATTCACCCCTCCACTTT. Based on the CDR3 plus reference TRBV7-9 and TRBJ1-6, the full variable domain is DTGVSQNPRHKITKRGQNVTFRCDPISEHNRLYWYRQTLGQGPEFLTYFQNEAQLEKSRLLSDRFSAERPKGSFSTLEIQRTEQGDSAMYLCASSSRDRGPDSPLHFGNGTRLTVT.

CDR3 nucleotides: TGTGCCAGCAGCTTCATTTTAAAGGGACTAGCGAGCAATGAGCAGTTCTTC. Protein product: CASSFILKGLASNEQFF. J is TRBJ2-1 and V is TRBV11-2; 10 nucleotides match TRBD2. The CDR3 loop spans 17 amino acids. Unmatched junction bases numbered 11, after V lost 3 bases and J lost 6 bases. CDR1 SGHAT and CDR2 FQNNGV come from the germline V gene.

This clonotype has a count of ten or more. V and J are TRBV29-1 and TRBJ2-1, with 8 bases fitting TRBD2. The CDR3 consists of 15 residues. Germline CDR1 SQVTM, CDR2 ANQGSEA. With 6 bases clipped from V and 7 bases from J, the junction kept 14 bases outside the gene matches. This chain's CDR3 is CSVGTGLGGSNEQFF. CDR3 sequence (DNA): TGCAGCGTCGGTACGGGACTAGGAGGGTCGAATGAGCAGTTCTTC.

This clonotype was detected ten times or more. This sequence joins TRBV24-1 and TRBJ2-3, with 11 bases that match TRBD1. CDR1 and CDR2 from the germline V gene are KGHDR and SFDVKD. J gave up 2 bases and V 5 bases, and 5 bases lay outside the gene matches. The CDR3 consists of 16 residues. The CDR3 reads CATSGGTGGSTDTQYF. CDR3 coding DNA: TGTGCCACCAGTGGGGGGACAGGGGGATCCACAGATACGCAGTATTTT.

This clonotype was counted a few times. This sequence joins TRBV6-4 and TRBJ2-1, with 7 positions matching TRBD2. The CDR3 totals 15 residues. Germline V gene lookup returns CDR1 MRHNA and CDR2 SNTAGT. V was pared by 6 bases and J by 4 bases, with 9 bases of the junction left unmatched. CDR3 protein: CASSRVGGDYNEQFF. The CDR3 DNA follows: TGTGCCAGCAGCCGGGTGGGGGGGGATTACAATGAGCAGTTCTTC.

This clonotype was seen a handful of times. This chain uses TRBV18 with TRBJ2-4; no definite D call. Trimming left V 1 base short and J 0 bases short, with 10 bases between. The germline gives CDR1 KGHSH, CDR2 LQKENI. The CDR3 has 16 residues. Here the CDR3 reads CASSPLMGIAKNIQYF. Written as DNA, the CDR3 is TGTGCCAGCTCACCACTTATGGGCATAGCCAAAAACATTCAGTACTTC. Complete variable domain (other parts from reference TRBV18 and TRBJ2-4): NAGVMQNPRHLVRRRGQEARLRCSPMKGHSHVYWYRQLPEEGLKFMVYLQKENIIDESGMPKERFSAEFPKEGPSILRIQQVVRGDSAAYFCASSPLMGIAKNIQYFGAGTRLSVL.

This clonotype was observed at least ten times. J is TRBJ1-2 and V is TRBV10-3; unclear D gene. The length of the CDR3 is 12 residues. The V gene lost 2 bases and the J gene lost 2 bases, with 3 bases spanning the gap. Germline assignment: CDR1 ENHRY and CDR2 SYGVKD. The CDR3 region is CAISELNYGYTF. CDR3 DNA sequence: TGTGCCATCAGTGAGCTCAACTATGGCTACACCTTC.

The V call is TRBV28, the J call TRBJ2-7; D ambiguous. The CDR3 length is 15 residues. Germline V gene sequence: CDR1 MDHEN, CDR2 SYDVKM. Between the trimmed V and J ends, which lost 4 bases and 0 bases, there was a span of 13 bases. The CDR3 protein is CASSWQPLSSYEQYF. In DNA, the CDR3 is TGTGCCAGCAGTTGGCAGCCCCTTAGCTCCTACGAGCAGTACTTC. Using reference TRBV28 and TRBJ2-7 for the parts outside the CDR3, the full variable domain is DVKVTQSSRYLVKRTGEKVFLECVQDMDHENMFWYRQDPGLGLRLIYFSYDVKMKEKGDIPEGYSVSREKKERFSLILESASTNQTSMYLCASSWQPLSSYEQYFGPGTRLTVT.

This clonotype was detected many times. This chain joins TRBV5-1 and TRBJ1-4; tentatively, D is TRBD1 (6 bases). The CDR3 has 14 amino acids. Trimming cost V 3 bases and J 8 bases, with 14 bases left between them. CDR1 SGHRS and CDR2 YFSETQ come from the germline V gene. CDR3 protein: CASSSGAEGEKLFF. The CDR3 nucleotides are TGCGCCAGCAGCTCAGGGGCTGAGGGGGAAAAACTGTTTTTT. The full variable domain, rest sourced from reference TRBV5-1 and TRBJ1-4, is KAGVTQTPRYLIKTRGQQVTLSCSPISGHRSVSWYQQTPGQGLQFLFEYFSETQRNKGNFPGRFSGRQFSNSRSEMNVSTLELGDSALYLCASSSGAEGEKLFFGSGTQLSVL.

This clonotype has a handful of counts. J is TRBJ2-1 and V is TRBV4-1, with 15 positions matching TRBD2. V shed 4 bases, J shed 1 base, and the junction held 14 bases outside the gene matches. Germline CDR1 reads MGHRA; CDR2 reads YSYEKL. There are 21 residues in the CDR3. The chain's CDR3 is CASSPKGLAGGPGSSYNEQFF. CDR3 DNA sequence: TGCGCCAGCAGCCCAAAAGGACTAGCGGGAGGGCCTGGTAGTTCCTACAATGAGCAGTTCTTC.

By sample share, this clonotype is medium-sized. The rearrangement uses TRBV12-3 or TRBV12-4 and TRBJ2-5; 8 bases are a match to TRBD2. V lost 6 bases to trimming and J lost 2 bases; unmatched junction nucleotides: 14. This CDR3 is built from 17 residues. The CDR3 DNA is TGTGCCAGCAGCTTACAACGGACTAGCAGATCACAAGAGACCCAGTACTTC. It is translated as CASSLQRTSRSQETQYF.

This clonotype has at least ten counts. The J gene is TRBJ1-1, the V gene TRBV5-1; D not certain. Germline V lookup: CDR1 SGHRS, CDR2 YFSETQ. V was clipped by 3 bases and J by 1 base, with 7 bases between them. The CDR3 is 13 residues long. CDR3 loop: CASSWAGNTEAFF. The CDR3 region has the DNA TGCGCCAGCAGCTGGGCGGGGAACACTGAAGCTTTCTTT. Variable domain in full (rest from reference TRBV5-1 and TRBJ1-1): KAGVTQTPRYLIKTRGQQVTLSCSPISGHRSVSWYQQTPGQGLQFLFEYFSETQRNKGNFPGRFSGRQFSNSRSEMNVSTLELGDSALYLCASSWAGNTEAFFGQGTRLTVV.

This clonotype was seen more than once but under ten times. This chain joins TRBV11-2 and TRBJ2-5; unclear D gene. The V gene lost 10 bases and the J gene lost 0 bases, with 12 bases spanning the gap. Germline V gene data show CDR1 as SGHAT and CDR2 as FQNNGV. There are 13 residues in the CDR3. CDR3 loop: CATHHSHQETQYF. For the CDR3, the DNA is TGTGCCACCCACCATTCCCACCAAGAGACCCAGTACTTC.

V usage is TRBV7-9 and J usage is TRBJ2-1, with 10 bases lining up with TRBD2. The V gene's germline CDR1 is SEHNR and CDR2 FQNEAQ (reference sequence). V trimming: 6 bases; J trimming: 10 bases; junction bases outside the gene matches: 12. The CDR3 consists of 15 residues. The CDR3 here is CASRPSGTSESEQFF. The CDR3, as DNA: TGTGCCAGCAGACCGTCCGGGACTAGCGAGTCCGAGCAGTTCTTC.

The genes are TRBV12-3 or TRBV12-4 and TRBJ1-5, with TRBD1 as a possible D gene (5 bases). Trimming stripped 2 bases from V and 0 bases from J, with 8 bases between. This CDR3 is 15 amino acids long. For the CDR3, the DNA is TGTGCCAGCAGTTTACGGGACGGTAGCAATCAGCCCCAGCATTTT. It is translated as CASSLRDGSNQPQHF.

In its sample, this clonotype is medium-sized. CDR3 protein: CASSPWLQETQYF. The DNA of the CDR3 is TGTGCCAGCAGCCCCTGGCTACAAGAGACCCAGTACTTC. This chain connects TRBV6-5 to TRBJ2-5; no firm D call. Germline assignment: CDR1 MNHEY and CDR2 SVGAGI. This CDR3 is built from 13 residues. V gave up 6 bases and J gave up 2 bases, with 10 bases separating them.

This clonotype was recorded at least ten times. V is TRBV5-1 and J is TRBJ1-2; TRBD1 matches 7 bases. There are 15 residues in the CDR3. J was trimmed by 3 bases and V by 0 bases; bases with no gene match: 5. Germline values: CDR1 SGHRS, CDR2 YFSETQ. The CDR3 nucleotides read TGCGCCAGCAGCTTGGGACAGGGAAGGGACTATGGCTACACCTTC. Its protein is CASSLGQGRDYGYTF.

CDR3 coding DNA: TGCAGTGCCCACCTAGGACTAGCGGAGGACCGCTCCTACGAGCAGTACTTC. Translating it yields CSAHLGLAEDRSYEQYF. The chain links TRBV20-1 to TRBJ2-7, with 10 bases aligning to TRBD2. The CDR3 spans 17 residues. In germline, CDR1 is DFQATT, CDR2 SNEGSKA (reference sequence). The ends lost 6 bases at V and 0 bases at J; junction bases unmatched: 14.

This clonotype has at least ten counts. The V call is TRBV20-1, the J call TRBJ2-7, with D maybe TRBD1 (6 bases). CDR3 length equals 13 residues. The V gene's germline CDR1 is DFQATT and CDR2 SNEGSKA (reference sequence). V was trimmed by 4 bases and J by 4 bases, leaving 14 bases between them. The CDR3 DNA is TGCAGTGCTAACAGGGTGGGGGAGTACGAGCAGTACTTC. Encoded protein: CSANRVGEYEQYF.

The chain combines TRBV7-2 with TRBJ2-2; 7 nucleotides line up with TRBD1. After removal of 0 bases from V and 7 bases from J, the junction contained 5 bases not matched to a gene. The CDR3 length is 15 residues. CDR1 and CDR2 from the germline V gene are SGHTA and FQGNSA. The CDR3 DNA reads TGTGCCAGCAGCTTAGCCTACAGGGACAGCGGGGAGCTGTTTTTT. Residues: CASSLAYRDSGELFF.

The V gene is TRBV6-5, the J gene TRBJ2-3; D not certain. Germline-derived CDR1 and CDR2 are MNHEY and SVGAGI. The CDR3 runs to 15 residues. Trimming cost V 0 bases and J 9 bases, with 16 bases left between them. The CDR3 DNA sequence: TGTGCCAGCAGTTACTCGATCAGCAGAGTAGGAACGCAGTATTTT. Translation gives CASSYSISRVGTQYF.